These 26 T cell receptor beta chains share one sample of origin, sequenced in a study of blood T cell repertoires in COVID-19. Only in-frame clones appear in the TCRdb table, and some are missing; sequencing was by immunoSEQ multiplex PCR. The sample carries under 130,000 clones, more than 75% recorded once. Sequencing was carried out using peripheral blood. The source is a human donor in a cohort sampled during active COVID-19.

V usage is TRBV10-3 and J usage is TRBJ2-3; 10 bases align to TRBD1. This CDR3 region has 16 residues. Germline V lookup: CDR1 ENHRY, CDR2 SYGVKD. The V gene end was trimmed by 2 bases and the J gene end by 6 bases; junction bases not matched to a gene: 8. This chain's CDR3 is CAISEPGGQGLDTQYF. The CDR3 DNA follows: TGTGCCATCAGTGAGCCAGGGGGACAGGGGTTGGATACGCAGTATTTT.

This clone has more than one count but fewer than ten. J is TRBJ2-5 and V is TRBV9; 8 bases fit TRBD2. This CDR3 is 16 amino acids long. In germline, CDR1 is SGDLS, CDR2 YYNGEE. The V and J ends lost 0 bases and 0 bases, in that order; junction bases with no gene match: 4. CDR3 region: CASSVAAAGDQETQYF. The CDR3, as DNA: TGTGCCAGCAGCGTAGCGGCAGCGGGGGACCAAGAGACCCAGTACTTC.

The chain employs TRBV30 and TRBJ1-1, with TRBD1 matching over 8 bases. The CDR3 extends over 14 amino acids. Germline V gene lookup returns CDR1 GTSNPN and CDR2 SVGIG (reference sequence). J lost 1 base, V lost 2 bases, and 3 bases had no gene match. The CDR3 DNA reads TGTGCCTGGAGTACGGGACAGGCGAACACTGAAGCTTTCTTT. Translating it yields CAWSTGQANTEAFF.

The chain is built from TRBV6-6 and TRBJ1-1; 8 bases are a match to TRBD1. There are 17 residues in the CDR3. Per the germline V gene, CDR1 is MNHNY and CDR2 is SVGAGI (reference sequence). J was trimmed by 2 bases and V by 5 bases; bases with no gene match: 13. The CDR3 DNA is TGTGCCAGCAGTCCCTTGACAGGGGTCCACTATAACACTGAAGCTTTCTTT. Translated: CASSPLTGVHYNTEAFF.

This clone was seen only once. In DNA form, the CDR3 reads TGTGCCAGCAGCAGGGGCCCTGAAGCTTTCTTT. The encoded protein is CASSRGPEAFF. The chain employs TRBV2 and TRBJ1-1, with TRBD1 as a possible D gene (6 bases). CDR1 and CDR2 from the germline V gene are SNHLY and FYNNEI. Trimming cost V 6 bases and J 6 bases, with 8 bases left between them. The CDR3 totals 11 residues.

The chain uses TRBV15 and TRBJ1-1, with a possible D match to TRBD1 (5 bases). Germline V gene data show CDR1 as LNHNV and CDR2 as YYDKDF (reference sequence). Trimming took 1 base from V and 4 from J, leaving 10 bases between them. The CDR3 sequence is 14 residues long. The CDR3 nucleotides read TGTGCCACCAGCAGAGTCAGGGAGGGCACTGAAGCTTTCTTT. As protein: CATSRVREGTEAFF.

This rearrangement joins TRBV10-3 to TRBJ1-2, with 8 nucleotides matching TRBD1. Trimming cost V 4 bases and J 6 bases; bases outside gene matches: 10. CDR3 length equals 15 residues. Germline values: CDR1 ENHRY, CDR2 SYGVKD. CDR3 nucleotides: TGTGCCATCAGTGGTCGGACAGGGAGGGAGAATGGCTACACCTTC. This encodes CAISGRTGRENGYTF.

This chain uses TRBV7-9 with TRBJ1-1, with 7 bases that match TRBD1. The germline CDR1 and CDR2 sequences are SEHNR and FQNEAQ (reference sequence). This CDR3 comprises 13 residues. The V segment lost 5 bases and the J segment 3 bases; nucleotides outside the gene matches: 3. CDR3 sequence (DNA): TGTGCCAGCAGCGCCAGGGGGGACACTGAAGCTTTCTTT. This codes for CASSARGDTEAFF.

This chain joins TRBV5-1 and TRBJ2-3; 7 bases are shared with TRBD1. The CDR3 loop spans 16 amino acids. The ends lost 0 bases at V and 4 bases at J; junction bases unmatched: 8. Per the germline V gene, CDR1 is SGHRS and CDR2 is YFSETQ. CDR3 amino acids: CASSLGGTGVPDTQYF. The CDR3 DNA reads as TGCGCCAGCAGCTTGGGGGGAACAGGGGTTCCAGATACGCAGTATTTT.

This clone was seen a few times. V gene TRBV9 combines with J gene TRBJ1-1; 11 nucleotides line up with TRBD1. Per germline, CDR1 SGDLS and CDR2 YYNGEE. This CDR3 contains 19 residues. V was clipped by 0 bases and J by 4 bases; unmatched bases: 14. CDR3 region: CASSVGSPGQGESGTEAFF. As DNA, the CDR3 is TGTGCCAGCAGCGTAGGGTCACCGGGACAGGGGGAATCGGGCACTGAAGCTTTCTTT.

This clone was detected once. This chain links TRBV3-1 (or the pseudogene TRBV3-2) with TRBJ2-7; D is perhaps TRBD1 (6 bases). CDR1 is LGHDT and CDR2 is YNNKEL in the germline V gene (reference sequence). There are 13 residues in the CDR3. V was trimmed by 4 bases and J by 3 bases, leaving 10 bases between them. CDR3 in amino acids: CASSRQGFYEQYF. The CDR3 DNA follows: TGTGCCAGCAGCCGGCAGGGGTTCTACGAGCAGTACTTC.

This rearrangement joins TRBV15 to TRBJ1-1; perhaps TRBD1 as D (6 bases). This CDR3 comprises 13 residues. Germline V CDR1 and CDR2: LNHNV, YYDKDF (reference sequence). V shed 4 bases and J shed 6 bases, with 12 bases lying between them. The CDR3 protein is CATSTPGGSEAFF. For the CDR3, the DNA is TGTGCCACCAGCACCCCGGGGGGCTCTGAAGCTTTCTTT.

The CDR3 loop is CASSDVGDNEQFF. In DNA, the CDR3 is TGTGCCAGCAGTGATGTCGGGGACAATGAGCAGTTCTTC. This chain uses TRBV2 with TRBJ2-1, with D maybe TRBD2 (5 bases). Germline loops: CDR1 SNHLY, CDR2 FYNNEI. The CDR3 contains 13 residues. The germline V and J ends were trimmed by 3 bases and 5 bases, with 8 bases remaining between them.

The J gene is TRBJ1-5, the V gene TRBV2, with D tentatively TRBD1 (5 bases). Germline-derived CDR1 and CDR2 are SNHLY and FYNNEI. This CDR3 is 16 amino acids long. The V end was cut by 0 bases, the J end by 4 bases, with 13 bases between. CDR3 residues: CASSEALGARNQPQHF. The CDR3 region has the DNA TGTGCCAGCAGTGAAGCGCTAGGGGCCCGGAATCAGCCCCAGCATTTT.

Written as DNA, the CDR3 is TGTGCCAGTGCCATGGGGGGGGAGACCCAGTACTTC. Amino acid sequence: CASAMGGETQYF. This rearrangement joins TRBV19 to TRBJ2-5; TRBD2 matches at 7 bases. CDR1 is LNHDA, CDR2 SQIVND, per germline (reference sequence). J lost 5 bases, V lost 8 bases, and 5 bases had no gene match. The CDR3 contains 12 residues.

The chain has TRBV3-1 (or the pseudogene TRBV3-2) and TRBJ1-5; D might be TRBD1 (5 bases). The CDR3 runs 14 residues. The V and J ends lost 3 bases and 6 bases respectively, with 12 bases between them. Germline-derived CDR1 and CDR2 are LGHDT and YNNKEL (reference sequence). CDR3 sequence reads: CASSHSGFGQPQHF. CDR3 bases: TGTGCCAGCAGCCATTCAGGGTTCGGTCAGCCCCAGCATTTT.

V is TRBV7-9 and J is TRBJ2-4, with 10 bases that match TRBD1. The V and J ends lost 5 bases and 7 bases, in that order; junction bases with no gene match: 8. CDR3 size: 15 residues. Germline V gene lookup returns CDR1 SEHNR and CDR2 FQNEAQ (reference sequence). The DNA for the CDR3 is TGTGCCAGCAGCGGAGGGACAGGGGATTCTAACATTCAGTACTTC. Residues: CASSGGTGDSNIQYF.

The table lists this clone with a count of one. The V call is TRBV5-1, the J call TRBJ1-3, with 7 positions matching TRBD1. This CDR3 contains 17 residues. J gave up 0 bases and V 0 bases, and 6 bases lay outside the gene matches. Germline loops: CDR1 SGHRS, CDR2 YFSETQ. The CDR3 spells CASSLDGQDGSGNTIYF. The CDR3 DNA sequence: TGCGCCAGCAGCTTGGATGGACAGGACGGCTCTGGAAACACCATATATTTT.

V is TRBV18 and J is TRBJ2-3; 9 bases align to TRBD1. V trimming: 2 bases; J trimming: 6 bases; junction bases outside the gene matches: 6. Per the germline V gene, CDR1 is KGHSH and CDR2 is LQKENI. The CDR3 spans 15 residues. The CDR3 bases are TGTGCCAGCTCACCAAGGACAGGGGAGCGGGATACGCAGTATTTT. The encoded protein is CASSPRTGERDTQYF.

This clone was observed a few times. This chain's CDR3 is CASSHLREVQGYTF. The CDR3 coding sequence is TGTGCCAGCAGCCATCTGAGGGAGGTACAGGGCTACACCTTC. The chain has TRBV3-1 (or the pseudogene TRBV3-2) and TRBJ1-2; D call uncertain. The V gene's germline CDR1 is LGHDT and CDR2 YNNKEL (reference sequence). The CDR3 runs to 14 residues. Deletions cut 3 bases from V and 8 bases from J, with 16 bases between.

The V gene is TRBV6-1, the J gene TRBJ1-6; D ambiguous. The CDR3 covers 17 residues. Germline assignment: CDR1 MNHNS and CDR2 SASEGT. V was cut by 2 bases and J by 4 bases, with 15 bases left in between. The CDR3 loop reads CASSERKTPGYNSPLHF. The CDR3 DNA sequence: TGTGCCAGCAGTGAAAGGAAGACGCCGGGGTATAATTCACCCCTCCACTTT.

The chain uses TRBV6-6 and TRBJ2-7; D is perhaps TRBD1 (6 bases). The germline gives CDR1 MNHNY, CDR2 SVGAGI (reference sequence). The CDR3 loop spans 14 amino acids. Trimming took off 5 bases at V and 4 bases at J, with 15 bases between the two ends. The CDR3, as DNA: TGTGCCAGCAGTGACGGGACATCGAATTACGAGCAGTACTTC. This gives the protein CASSDGTSNYEQYF.

The CDR3 spells CASSLRLEGAEAFF. The CDR3 DNA sequence: TGTGCCAGCAGCTTGCGGCTGGAAGGGGCTGAAGCTTTCTTT. V gene TRBV5-4 combines with J gene TRBJ1-1; weak D call: TRBD1 (5 bases). Trimming pared 1 base from V and 6 bases from J, leaving 13 bases between. The CDR3 covers 14 residues. Germline V lookup: CDR1 SGHNT, CDR2 YYREEE (reference sequence). The full variable domain, completed using reference TRBV5-4 and TRBJ1-1, is ETGVTQSPTHLIKTRGQQVTLRCSSQSGHNTVSWYQQALGQGPQFIFQYYREEENGRGNFPPRFSGLQFPNYSSELNVNALELDDSALYLCASSLRLEGAEAFFGQGTRLTVV.

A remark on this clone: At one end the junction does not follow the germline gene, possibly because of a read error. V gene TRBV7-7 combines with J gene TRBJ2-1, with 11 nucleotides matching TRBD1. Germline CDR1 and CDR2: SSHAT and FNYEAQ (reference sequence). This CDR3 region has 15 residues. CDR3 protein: CASSPGQGASNEQFF. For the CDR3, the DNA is TGTGCTAGCAGCCCCGGACAGGGGGCTAGTAATGAGCAGTTCTTC.

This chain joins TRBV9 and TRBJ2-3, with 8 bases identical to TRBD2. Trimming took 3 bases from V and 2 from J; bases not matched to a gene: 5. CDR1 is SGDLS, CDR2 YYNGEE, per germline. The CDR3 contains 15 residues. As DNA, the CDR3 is TGTGCCAGCAGCGGAATAGCGGGGAACACAGATACGCAGTATTTT. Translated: CASSGIAGNTDTQYF. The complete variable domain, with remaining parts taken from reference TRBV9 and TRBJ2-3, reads DSGVTQTPKHLITATGQRVTLRCSPRSGDLSVYWYQQSLDQGLQFLIQYYNGEERAKGNILERFSAQQFPDLHSELNLSSLELGDSALYFCASSGIAGNTDTQYFGPGTRLTVL.

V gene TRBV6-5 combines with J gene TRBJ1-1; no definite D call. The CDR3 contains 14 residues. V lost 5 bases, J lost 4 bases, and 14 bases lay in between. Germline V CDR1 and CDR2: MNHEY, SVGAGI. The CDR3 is CASSTRGPSTEAFF. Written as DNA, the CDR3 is TGTGCCAGCAGTACCCGGGGTCCTTCCACTGAAGCTTTCTTT.